The 10 T cell receptor beta chains below were found in one sample sequenced in a study of T cell responses to AZD1222 COVID-19 vaccine. Libraries were prepared by immunoSEQ multiplex PCR; TCRdb keeps only in-frame clonotypes and omits some of them. The table shows some 99,000 clones, with roughly nine tenths occurring only once. The sample was peripheral blood, taken on day 0 of AZD1222 vaccination. These receptors all stem from an adult in good health.

By proportion, this clone is medium-sized. The chain carries TRBV11-2 and TRBJ2-7; D remains ambiguous. This CDR3 is built from 14 residues. Germline V gene lookup returns CDR1 SGHAT and CDR2 FQNNGV. Trimming pared 2 bases from V and 0 bases from J, leaving 8 bases between. The CDR3 bases are TGTGCCAGCAGCTTATATGGCAGCTCCTACGAGCAGTACTTC. This translates into CASSLYGSSYEQYF.

This chain uses TRBV19 with TRBJ2-1; D is undetermined. Germline V gives CDR1 LNHDA, CDR2 SQIVND (reference sequence). Trimming pared 8 bases from V and 2 bases from J, leaving 4 bases between. CDR3 length: 11 amino acids. Here the CDR3 DNA reads TGTGCCAGTTCTACCTACAATGAGCAGTTCTTC. Translation: CASSTYNEQFF.

The CDR3 DNA reads TGTGCCAGCAGCCTGCGAGGGTCAGTTGAAAAACTGTTTTTT. It yields the protein CASSLRGSVEKLFF. The chain recombines TRBV25-1 with TRBJ1-4; no clear D gene. CDR3 length: 14 amino acids. Germline-derived CDR1 and CDR2 are MGHDK and SYGVNS. V lost 6 bases and J lost 7, with 15 bases in between.

The rearrangement links TRBV6-2 or TRBV6-3 to TRBJ1-2; D gene uncertain. The CDR3 totals 14 residues. Germline CDR1 is MNHEY and CDR2 is SVGEGT. Between the trimmed V and J ends, which lost 0 bases and 8 bases, there was a span of 13 bases. In nucleotides, the CDR3 is TGTGCCAGCAGTTACTCAGAGGGCCCCTCAGGCTACACCTTC. It yields the protein CASSYSEGPSGYTF.

The chain joins TRBV15 to TRBJ1-1; D is ambiguous. V was cut by 2 bases and J by 7 bases, with 14 bases left in between. CDR3 length: 14 amino acids. Germline V gene lookup returns CDR1 LNHNV and CDR2 YYDKDF (reference sequence). Here the CDR3 DNA reads TGTGCCACCAGCAGAATCCAGAGGGCCGATGAAGCTTTCTTT. Translated: CATSRIQRADEAFF.

The V and J genes are TRBV9 and TRBJ1-1, with 7 positions matching TRBD1. Trimming removed 0 bases from V and 7 bases from J; junction bases left unmatched: 18. The germline V gene encodes CDR1 SGDLS and CDR2 YYNGEE. The CDR3 sequence is 18 residues long. CDR3 in amino acids: CASSVDSGTADYRLEAFF. The CDR3 bases are TGTGCCAGCAGCGTAGACAGCGGGACAGCGGACTACAGACTTGAAGCTTTCTTT.

The V call is TRBV6-5, the J call TRBJ1-1; D remains ambiguous. The CDR3 covers 11 residues. V was trimmed by 6 bases and J by 11 bases, leaving 13 bases between them. The V gene's germline CDR1 is MNHEY and CDR2 SVGAGI. In DNA form, the CDR3 reads TGTGCCAGCAGCTACCGTGGAGGGGCTTTCTTT. Encoded protein: CASSYRGGAFF.

The chain recombines TRBV7-2 with TRBJ2-5; weak D call: TRBD1 (5 bases). There are 15 residues in the CDR3. Between the trimmed V and J ends, which lost 2 bases and 4 bases, there was a span of 14 bases. Germline V gene data show CDR1 as SGHTA and CDR2 as FQGNSA. The chain's CDR3 is CASSLNKGKGETQYF. CDR3 bases: TGTGCCAGCAGCTTAAACAAGGGGAAGGGAGAGACCCAGTACTTC.

The chain uses TRBV5-8 and TRBJ2-3, with D perhaps TRBD2 (6 bases). Trimming shortened V by 1 base and J by 4 bases, and 13 bases separated the two germline ends. The CDR3 covers 15 residues. From germline, CDR1 is SGHTS and CDR2 YDEGEE. The chain's CDR3 is CASSLHLGGPDTQYF. The CDR3 nucleotides are TGTGCCAGCAGCTTGCATCTAGGAGGGCCAGATACGCAGTATTTT.

A single count supports this clone. V is TRBV2 and J is TRBJ1-5, with D possibly matching TRBD1 (6 bases). The CDR3 is made up of 13 amino acids. Germline-derived CDR1 and CDR2 are SNHLY and FYNNEI. Trimming removed 6 bases at V and 6 bases at J, with 12 bases between. CDR3 loop: CASRQGGGQPQHF. CDR3 in DNA: TGTGCCAGCAGACAAGGGGGAGGTCAGCCCCAGCATTTT.